The 14 T cell receptor beta chains in this list originate from one sample, sequenced in a study of T cells in women clearing cervical HPV infection. The table came from immunoSEQ multiplex PCR; TCRdb's copy has only in-frame clones and leaves some out. The sample includes nearly 20,000 clones. Sequenced material: blood buffy coat. The receptors were sampled from a woman between 18 and 70 years old with a cervical HPV16 infection that either progressed to CIN3+ or cleared (not recorded which).

Comments on this clone: The DNA ends 3 residues before the CDR3 does, and the rest of the CDR3 is filled in from the germline J gene. The genes are TRBV3-1 (or the pseudogene TRBV3-2) and TRBJ2-3; 10 bases are shared with TRBD2. The CDR3 extends over 18 amino acids. In germline, CDR1 is LGHDT, CDR2 YNNKEL (reference sequence). V lost 1 base to trimming and J lost 6 bases; unmatched junction nucleotides: 13. CDR3 DNA (partial): TGTGCCAGCAGCCAAGTTTCACAAGGTAGCGGGGGGTTGGATACG. Amino acid sequence: CASSQVSQGSGGLDT. The entire CDR3 sequence reads CASSQVSQGSGGLDTQYF.

As for this clone: The read comes to an end 3 residues before the CDR3 does, leaving the germline J gene to fill in the end. This sequence joins TRBV5-1 and TRBJ2-2; TRBD1 agrees at 8 bases. The CDR3 totals 15 residues. The J segment lost 2 bases and the V segment lost 4 bases, leaving 4 bases of the junction unmatched. CDR1 is SGHRS, CDR2 YFSETQ, per germline. Partial CDR3 DNA: TGCGCCAGCAGCCGGGACAGGCCTAACACCGGGGAG. This translates into CASSRDRPNTGE. In full, the CDR3 reads CASSRDRPNTGELFF.

In the case of this clone: The read is 3 residues too short to cover the CDR3 end, so that end is filled in from the germline J gene. J is TRBJ2-1 and V is TRBV7-2; tentatively, D is TRBD2 (6 bases). Germline values: CDR1 SGHTA, CDR2 FQGNSA. The V gene lost 3 bases and the J gene lost 6 bases, with 15 bases spanning the gap. The CDR3 sequence is 15 residues long. The covered CDR3 bases are TGTGCCAGCAGCTTCCAACTACGGGACTCCAATGAG. Translated: CASSFQLRDSNE. The complete CDR3 reads CASSFQLRDSNEQFF.

Comment on this clone: At one boundary the junction diverges from the germline segment, which might be a read error. The read terminates 3 residues before the CDR3 end, so the remaining end is supplied by the germline J gene. Other DNA sequences in the same sample also yield this CDR3. The chain uses TRBV5-1 and TRBJ1-1, with 8 bases aligning to TRBD1. This CDR3 is built from 14 residues. CDR1 and CDR2 (germline): SGHRS, YFSETQ. Incomplete CDR3 DNA: TGCGCCAGTAGCTTCTTGGGACAGGAAGCTGAA. This encodes CASSFLGQEAE. The whole CDR3 protein reads CASSFLGQEAEAFF.

With respect to this clone: The CDR3 is cut off 3 residues early in the read; its end comes from the germline J gene. The chain uses TRBV5-1 and TRBJ2-4, with D unresolved. Trimming shortened V by 1 base and J by 5 bases, and 25 bases separated the two germline ends. The CDR3 is made up of 19 amino acids. Germline-derived CDR1 and CDR2 are SGHRS and YFSETQ. CDR3 sequence: CASSLRLSYEHKTENIQYF. Partial CDR3 DNA: TGCGCCAGCAGCTTGAGATTAAGTTACGAGCACAAGACTGAAAACATT.

The sequenced part of the CDR3 DNA is TGTGCCAGCAGCTTAAGGACTCCCAATACG. It encodes CASSLRTPNT. The full CDR3 protein reads CASSLRTPNTQYF. This chain connects TRBV13 to TRBJ2-3; the D gene is possibly TRBD2 (5 bases). The read terminates 3 residues before the CDR3 end, so the remaining end is supplied by the germline J gene. V dropped 2 bases and J dropped 7 bases, with 10 bases sitting between them. The length of the CDR3 is 13 residues. The germline V gene encodes CDR1 PRHDT and CDR2 FYEKMQ (reference sequence).

Comment on this clone: The read ends 3 residues before the CDR3 terminus; that terminus is restored from the germline J gene. This rearrangement joins TRBV30 to TRBJ2-5; D unclear. The CDR3 extends over 13 amino acids. V shed 7 bases and J shed 2 bases, with 14 bases lying between them. CDR1 and CDR2 from the germline V gene are GTSNPN and SVGIG (reference sequence). The DNA read from the CDR3 is TGTGCCTCTTTAGTTTACCCTCAAGAGACC. Translating gives CASLVYPQET. The whole CDR3 reads CASLVYPQETQYF.

The CDR3: CASSFTGNTEAFF. CDR3 DNA, as far as it was read: TGCGCCAGCAGCTTTACAGGGAACACTGAA. The V gene is TRBV5-1, the J gene TRBJ1-1; D may be TRBD1 (5 bases). The read halts 3 residues ahead of the CDR3 end, with the missing end drawn from the germline J gene. Germline V gives CDR1 SGHRS, CDR2 YFSETQ. Trimming pared 2 bases from V and 1 base from J, leaving 6 bases between. This CDR3 is built from 13 residues.

On this clone itself: The read ends 3 residues early relative to the CDR3; the germline J gene fills the gap. The chain combines TRBV2 with TRBJ1-2; TRBD1 matches at 8 bases. This CDR3 comprises 13 residues. Germline V gives CDR1 SNHLY, CDR2 FYNNEI. The DNA read from the CDR3 is TGTGCCAGCAGTGTACAGGGGGATGGCGGC. Protein sequence: CASSVQGDGG. The complete CDR3 protein is CASSVQGDGGYTF.

Turning to this clone: The read ends 3 residues early relative to the CDR3; the germline J gene fills the gap. The rearrangement uses TRBV20-1 and TRBJ1-1; 8 positions agree with TRBD1. Trimming cost V 5 bases and J 4 bases; bases outside gene matches: 6. In germline, CDR1 is DFQATT, CDR2 SNEGSKA (reference sequence). The CDR3 loop spans 13 amino acids. The chain's CDR3 is CSAATGQVTEAFF. The part of the CDR3 DNA that was read is TGCAGTGCTGCAACGGGACAGGTCACTGAA.

On this clone: From the germline J gene comes the end of the CDR3, since the read stops 3 residues before it. The chain is built from TRBV9 and TRBJ2-5, with 7 bases identical to TRBD2. The germline V gene encodes CDR1 SGDLS and CDR2 YYNGEE. The CDR3 is 15 amino acids. V shed 0 bases, J shed 2 bases, and the junction held 4 bases outside the gene matches. This CDR3 reads CASSVDGGSQETQYF. The sequenced CDR3 bases are TGTGCCAGCAGCGTAGACGGGGGGTCACAAGAGACC.

A note on this clone: The CDR3 end lies 3 residues beyond the end of the read and is filled in from the germline J gene. The chain couples TRBV30 to TRBJ2-5; TRBD2 agrees at 16 bases. The CDR3 spans 17 residues. V lost 5 bases, J lost 6 bases, and 12 bases stayed unmatched. Germline V CDR1 and CDR2: GTSNPN, SVGIG (reference sequence). The sequenced part of the CDR3 DNA is TGTGCCTGGGGCTCCGGGACTAGCGGGGGGGCCTGGAAGACC. It codes for CAWGSGTSGGAWKT. The entire CDR3 protein reads CAWGSGTSGGAWKTQYF.

Concerning this clone itself: The CDR3 end is not reached by the read, which stops 3 residues before it; the germline J gene fills it in. This chain links TRBV20-1 with TRBJ2-3; 11 nucleotides match TRBD2. J lost 4 bases, V lost 6 bases, and 6 bases had no gene match. This CDR3 contains 14 residues. Germline loops: CDR1 DFQATT, CDR2 SNEGSKA (reference sequence). The DNA read from the CDR3 is TGCAGTGCGCATTTAGCGGGGGGGGCAGATACG. Translated, it gives CSAHLAGGADT. Given in full, the CDR3 is CSAHLAGGADTQYF.

Notes on this clone: Read sequence stops 3 residues before the CDR3 end, and the germline J gene provides the missing end. The chain recombines TRBV5-4 with TRBJ1-1; 8 bases fit TRBD1. This CDR3 spans 15 amino acids. Germline-derived CDR1 and CDR2 are SGHNT and YYREEE (reference sequence). Germline trimming cut 0 bases from V and 4 bases from J; bases unmatched to any gene: 5. The sequenced part of the CDR3 DNA is TGTGCCAGCAGCTTGGCCTCACAGGGGGGCACTGAA. It specifies CASSLASQGGTE. The CDR3 reads in full as CASSLASQGGTEAFF. Based on the CDR3 plus reference TRBV5-4 and TRBJ1-1, the full variable domain is ETGVTQSPTHLIKTRGQQVTLRCSSQSGHNTVSWYQQALGQGPQFIFQYYREEENGRGNFPPRFSGLQFPNYSSELNVNALELDDSALYLCASSLASQGGTEAFFGQGTRLTVV.